This T cell receptor beta chain came from a study of post-analysis software for immune sequencing data. General study results and limits: Comparison of patients with controls showed five TRBV segments more frequent in patients, TRBV5-6, TRBV5-1 and TRBV20-1 among them.

Note on this clonotype: Antigen specificity is unknown.

TCR beta cDNA libraries included unique molecular identifiers. TCRdb reprocessed the PCR reads with MiXCR, giving one entry per CDR3 protein. The table lists 380,000 or so distinct CDR3 sequences, roughly 30% of them singletons. V dropped 1 base and J dropped 6; count of bases not matched to a gene: 14. The CDR3 runs to 19 residues. Germline CDR1 MNHEY, CDR2 SMNVEV (reference sequence). Sequencing was carried out using blood. This clonotype was obtained from a girl aged 5-17 years with multiple sclerosis. The chain is built from TRBV27 and TRBJ2-2, with 10 bases matching TRBD1. The CDR3 coding sequence is TGTGCCAGCAGTTTATTGTTAGGGGGGGACAGGGGTTTATCCGGGGAGCTGTTTTTT. It translates to CASSLLLGGDRGLSGELFF.